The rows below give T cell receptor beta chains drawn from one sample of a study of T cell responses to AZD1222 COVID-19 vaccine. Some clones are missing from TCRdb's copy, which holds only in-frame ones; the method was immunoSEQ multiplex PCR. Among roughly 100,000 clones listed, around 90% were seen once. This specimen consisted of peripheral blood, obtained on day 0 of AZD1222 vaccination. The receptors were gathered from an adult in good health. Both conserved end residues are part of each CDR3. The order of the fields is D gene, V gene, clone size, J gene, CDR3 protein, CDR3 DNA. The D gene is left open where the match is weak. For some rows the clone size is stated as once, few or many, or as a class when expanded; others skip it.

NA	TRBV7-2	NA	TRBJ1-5	CASSLRPDTGQPQHF	TGTGCCAGCAGCTTAAGGCCGGATACGGGACAGCCCCAGCATTTT
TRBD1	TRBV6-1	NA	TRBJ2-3	CASSDRTGVTDTQYF	TGTGCCAGCAGTGACAGGACAGGGGTAACAGATACGCAGTATTTT
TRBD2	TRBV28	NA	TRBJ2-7	CAARGLAGPTEQYF	TGTGCCGCCCGGGGACTAGCGGGCCCCACCGAGCAGTACTTC
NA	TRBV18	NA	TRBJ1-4	CASSQGATNEKLFF	TGTGCCAGCTCACAGGGTGCAACTAATGAAAAACTGTTTTTT
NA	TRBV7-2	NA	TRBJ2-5	CASSPARSAETQYF	TGTGCCAGCAGCCCTGCTAGATCAGCAGAGACCCAGTACTTC
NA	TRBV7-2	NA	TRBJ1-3	CASSYGGNLGNTIYF	TGTGCCAGCAGCTACGGGGGGAACTTAGGAAACACCATATATTTT
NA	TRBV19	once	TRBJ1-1	CATHPRGTEAFF	TGTGCCACCCATCCCAGGGGCACTGAAGCTTTCTTT
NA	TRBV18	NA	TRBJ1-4	CASSQGQSINEKLFF	TGTGCCAGCTCACAAGGACAGTCTATTAATGAAAAACTGTTTTTT
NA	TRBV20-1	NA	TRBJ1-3	CSAGQTNTIYF	TGCAGCGCCGGACAGACGAACACCATATATTTT
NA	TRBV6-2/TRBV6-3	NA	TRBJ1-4	CASSSGRGLGEKLFF	TGTGCCAGCAGTTCCGGGAGGGGTCTCGGTGAAAAACTGTTTTTT
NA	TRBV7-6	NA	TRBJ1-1	CASSLNPDLGTEAFF	TGTGCCAGCAGCTTAAATCCCGACCTGGGGACTGAAGCTTTCTTT
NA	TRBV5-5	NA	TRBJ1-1	CASSLTTSNEAFF	TGTGCCAGCAGCTTGACGACCTCTAATGAAGCTTTCTTT